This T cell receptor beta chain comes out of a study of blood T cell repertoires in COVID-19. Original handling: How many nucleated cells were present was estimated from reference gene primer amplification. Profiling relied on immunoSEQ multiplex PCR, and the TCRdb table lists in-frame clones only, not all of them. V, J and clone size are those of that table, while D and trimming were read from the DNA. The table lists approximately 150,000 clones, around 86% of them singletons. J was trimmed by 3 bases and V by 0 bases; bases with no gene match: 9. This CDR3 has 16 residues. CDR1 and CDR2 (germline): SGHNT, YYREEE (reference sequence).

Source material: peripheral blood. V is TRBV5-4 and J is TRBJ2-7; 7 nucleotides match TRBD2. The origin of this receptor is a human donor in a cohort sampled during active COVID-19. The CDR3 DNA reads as TGTGCCAGCAGCTTGGGCGGTGCGGGAGCCGTCTACGAGCAGTACTTC. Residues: CASSLGGAGAVYEQYF.